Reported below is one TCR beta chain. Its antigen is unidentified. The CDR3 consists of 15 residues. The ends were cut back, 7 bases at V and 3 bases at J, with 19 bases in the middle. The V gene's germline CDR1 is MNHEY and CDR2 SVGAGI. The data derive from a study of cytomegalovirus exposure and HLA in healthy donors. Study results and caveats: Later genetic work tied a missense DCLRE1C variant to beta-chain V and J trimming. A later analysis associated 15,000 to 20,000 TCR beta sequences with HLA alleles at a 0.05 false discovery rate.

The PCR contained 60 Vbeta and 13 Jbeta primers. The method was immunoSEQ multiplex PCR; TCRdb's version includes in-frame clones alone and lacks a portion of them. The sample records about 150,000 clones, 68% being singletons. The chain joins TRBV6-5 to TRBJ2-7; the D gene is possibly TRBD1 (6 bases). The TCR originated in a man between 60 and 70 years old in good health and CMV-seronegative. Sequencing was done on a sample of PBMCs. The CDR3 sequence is CASTLNQGIGYEQYF. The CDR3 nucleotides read TGTGCCAGCACCCTTAACCAGGGGATCGGCTACGAGCAGTACTTC.